Presented here are 2 T cell receptor beta chains from one specimen sequenced in a study of vaccination effects on CD4 cells after COVID-19. These receptors' antigens are unknown. Peptide-pool stimulation followed by sequencing identified expanded antigen-specific CD4+ clonotypes in the ViraFEST assay. The authors isolated CD4+ T cells after approximately 9 days of culture. Two-dose BNT162b2 or mRNA-1273 vaccination was given to participants. Only in-frame clones appear in the TCRdb table, and some are missing; sequencing was by immunoSEQ multiplex PCR. The data hold 40,000 to 50,000 clones, with around 80% observed a single time. This specimen was CD4+ T cells from PBMCs cultured with HCoV-OC43 spike peptides, taken after COVID-19 vaccination. The subset denotes: HCoV-OC43 spike overlapping peptide pool stimulation. Receptors originate from a human donor who received a COVID-19 vaccine.

The chain uses TRBV4-2 and TRBJ2-6, with TRBD1 as a possible D gene (5 bases). The CDR3 covers 16 residues. Germline V CDR1 and CDR2: LGHNA, YNFKEQ. V shed 0 bases and J shed 0 bases, with 6 bases lying between them. CDR3 DNA: TGTGCCAGCAGCCAAGATGGACACTCTGGGGCCAACGTCCTGACTTTC. This translates into CASSQDGHSGANVLTF.

The table lists this clone with a few counts. This chain joins TRBV19 and TRBJ1-2; D may be TRBD1 (5 bases). Trimming shortened V by 4 bases and J by 6 bases, and 15 bases separated the two germline ends. The V gene's germline CDR1 is LNHDA and CDR2 SQIVND (reference sequence). The CDR3 sequence is 14 residues long. CDR3 residues: CASSRAGTSDGYTF. CDR3 bases: TGTGCCAGTAGTAGAGCAGGGACTTCCGATGGCTACACCTTC.